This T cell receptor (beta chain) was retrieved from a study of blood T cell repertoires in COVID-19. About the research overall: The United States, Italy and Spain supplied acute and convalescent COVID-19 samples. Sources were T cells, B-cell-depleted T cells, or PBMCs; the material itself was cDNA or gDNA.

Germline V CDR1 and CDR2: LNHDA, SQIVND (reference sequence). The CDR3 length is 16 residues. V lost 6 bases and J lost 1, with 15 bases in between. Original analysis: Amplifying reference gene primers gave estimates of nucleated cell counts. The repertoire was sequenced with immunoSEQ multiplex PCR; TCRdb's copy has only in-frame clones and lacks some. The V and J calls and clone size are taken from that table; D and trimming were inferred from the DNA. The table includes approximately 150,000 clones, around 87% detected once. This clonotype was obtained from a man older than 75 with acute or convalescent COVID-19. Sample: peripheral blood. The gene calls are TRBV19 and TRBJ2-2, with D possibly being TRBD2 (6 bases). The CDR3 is CASRNTDYLNTGELFF. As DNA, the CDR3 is TGTGCCAGTAGGAATACGGACTACCTGAACACCGGGGAGCTGTTTTTT.